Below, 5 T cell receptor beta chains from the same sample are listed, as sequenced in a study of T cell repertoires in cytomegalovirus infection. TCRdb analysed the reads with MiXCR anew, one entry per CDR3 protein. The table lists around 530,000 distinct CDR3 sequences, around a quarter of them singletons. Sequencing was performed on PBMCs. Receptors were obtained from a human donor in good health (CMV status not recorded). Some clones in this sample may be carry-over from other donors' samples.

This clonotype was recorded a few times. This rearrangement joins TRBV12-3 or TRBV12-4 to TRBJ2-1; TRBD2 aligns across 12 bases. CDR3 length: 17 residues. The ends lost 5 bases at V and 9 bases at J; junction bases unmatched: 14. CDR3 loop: CASSQSPTSGSSGEQFF. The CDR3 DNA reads TGTGCCAGCAGTCAATCCCCGACTAGCGGGAGTTCCGGTGAGCAGTTCTTC.

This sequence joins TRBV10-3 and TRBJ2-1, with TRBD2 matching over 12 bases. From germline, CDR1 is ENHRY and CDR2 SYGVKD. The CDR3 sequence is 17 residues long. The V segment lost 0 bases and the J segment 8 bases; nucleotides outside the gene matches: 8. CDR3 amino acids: CAISESGLAGSEDEQFF. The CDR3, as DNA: TGTGCCATCAGTGAGTCAGGACTAGCGGGAAGCGAGGATGAGCAGTTCTTC.

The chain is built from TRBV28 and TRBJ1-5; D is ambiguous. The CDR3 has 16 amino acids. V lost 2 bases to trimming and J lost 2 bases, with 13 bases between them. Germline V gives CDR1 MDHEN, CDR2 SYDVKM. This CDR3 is CASSLGRGGGNQPQHF. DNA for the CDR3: TGTGCCAGCAGTTTAGGGCGGGGAGGCGGCAATCAGCCCCAGCATTTT.

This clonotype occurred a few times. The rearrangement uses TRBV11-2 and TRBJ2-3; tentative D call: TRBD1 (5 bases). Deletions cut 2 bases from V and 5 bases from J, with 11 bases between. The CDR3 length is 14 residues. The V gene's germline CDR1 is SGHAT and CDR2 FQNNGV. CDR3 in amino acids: CASSLQGVQDTQYF. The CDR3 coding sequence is TGTGCCAGCAGCTTACAGGGCGTACAAGATACGCAGTATTTT.

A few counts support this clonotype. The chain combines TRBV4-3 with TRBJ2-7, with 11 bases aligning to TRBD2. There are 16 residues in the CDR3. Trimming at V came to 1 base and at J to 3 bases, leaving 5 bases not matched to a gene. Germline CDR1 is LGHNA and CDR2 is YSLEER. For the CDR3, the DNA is TGCGCCAGCAGCCAAGGACCGGGACTAGCGGACTACGAGCAGTACTTC. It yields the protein CASSQGPGLADYEQYF.